This T cell receptor beta chain comes out of a study of blood T cells in healthy people across ages. Study-level points and caveats: Calculation of diversity from one million T cells yielded estimates considered to be underestimates.

The study drew donors from healthy Caucasian individuals in Russia aged about 6 to 100. Points on this clonotype: Its target is not known.

Combining a sample-barcoded 5' primer with a J-beta primer mix, a second PCR ran for about 7 to 12 cycles. From the 5' RACE reads, TCRdb called clonotypes with MiXCR, one entry per CDR3 protein. The sample records 1.2 million to 1.5 million distinct CDR3 sequences, 42% being singletons. From germline, CDR1 is SNHLY and CDR2 FYNNEI. The V end lost 6 bases, the J end lost 0 bases, and 11 bases lay between the germline ends. CDR3 length: 15 amino acids. This receptor was taken from a woman between 18 and 29 years old in good health. Sequencing input: blood. J is TRBJ2-2 and V is TRBV2; D gene unclear. CDR3 sequence reads: CASSNRKTNTGELFF. CDR3 coding DNA: TGTGCCAGCAGCAACCGCAAGACGAACACCGGGGAGCTGTTTTTT.